This entry lists 23 T cell receptor beta chains sequenced from one sample in a study of prognosis after radiotherapy for stage I lung cancer. Multiplex PCR, run in two rounds, amplified TCR beta CDR3 from genomic DNA. Gene-specific TRBV and TRBJ primers were used in PCR round one. MiXCR, applied by TCRdb to the multiplex PCR reads, yields one record per CDR3 protein. The table records about 35,000 distinct CDR3 sequences, 30% to 35% of them present only once. The sample in question was PBMCs, obtained before or after stereotactic body radiation therapy (not recorded which). The origin of the receptors is a donor aged 50 or older with non-small cell lung cancer.

This chain connects TRBV19 to TRBJ2-5, with TRBD2 identical over 11 bases. V lost 8 bases and J lost 3; bases outside the gene matches: 8. Germline assignment: CDR1 LNHDA and CDR2 SQIVND (reference sequence). The CDR3 runs to 15 residues. CDR3 DNA: TGTGCCAGTTTTCCCGGGACTAGCGGAAAAGAGACCCAGTACTTC. Encoded protein: CASFPGTSGKETQYF.

This clonotype was counted many times. The chain joins TRBV6-5 to TRBJ1-2, with TRBD1 as a possible D gene (5 bases). Between the trimmed V and J ends, which lost 4 bases and 4 bases, there was a span of 13 bases. The CDR3 covers 14 residues. The V gene's germline CDR1 is MNHEY and CDR2 SVGAGI. In nucleotides, the CDR3 is TGTGCCAGCAGTTCCTATGGGGGTGCCTATGGCTACACCTTC. Its protein product is CASSSYGGAYGYTF.

This clonotype has at least ten counts. The rearrangement uses TRBV5-1 and TRBJ2-1; tentative D call: TRBD2 (5 bases). The V end lost 4 bases, the J end lost 3 bases, and 17 bases lay between the germline ends. The CDR3 runs 16 residues. Germline CDR1 reads SGHRS; CDR2 reads YFSETQ. The CDR3 DNA is TGCGCCAGCAGCAGACGTGGCGGGTTGGGCTACAATGAGCAGTTCTTC. It yields the protein CASSRRGGLGYNEQFF.

This clonotype was recorded at least ten times. The chain uses TRBV28 and TRBJ2-3, with 11 bases identical to TRBD2. V trimming: 4 bases; J trimming: 4 bases; junction bases outside the gene matches: 19. The CDR3 covers 20 residues. Germline V lookup: CDR1 MDHEN, CDR2 SYDVKM. CDR3 sequence: CASSSRSISGRAFSPDTQYF. CDR3 nucleotides: TGTGCCAGCAGTTCTCGTAGTATTAGCGGGAGGGCCTTCAGCCCAGATACGCAGTATTTT.

This clonotype was observed many times. The J gene is TRBJ2-3, the V gene TRBV9, with D possibly matching TRBD2 (5 bases). The V gene lost 4 bases and the J gene lost 2 bases, with 17 bases spanning the gap. Germline loops: CDR1 SGDLS, CDR2 YYNGEE. The CDR3 length is 16 residues. The CDR3 DNA follows: TGTGCCAGCAGCTCCCAGACTACTCTAAACACAGATACGCAGTATTTT. Translated, it gives CASSSQTTLNTDTQYF.

This clonotype occurred a few times. This may arise from a read error, as a much more abundant clone is one base away. V gene TRBV6-7 combines with J gene TRBJ2-5; 8 nucleotides agree with TRBD2. TRBV6-7 is an ORF, and what it does is uncertain. The CDR3 contains 17 residues. The J segment lost 5 bases and the V segment lost 8 bases, leaving 19 bases of the junction unmatched. CDR3 amino acids: CASVITGTQREMETQYF. The CDR3 coding sequence is TGTGCCAGCGTCATTACAGGGACACAGCGGGAGATGGAGACCCAGTACTTC.

The chain uses TRBV4-1 and TRBJ2-4; 8 bases match TRBD1. This CDR3 is 17 amino acids long. Germline V lookup: CDR1 MGHRA, CDR2 YSYEKL. Trimming at V came to 0 bases and at J to 2 bases, leaving 6 bases not matched to a gene. The CDR3 region has the DNA TGCGCCAGCAGCCAAGAGGGGACAGGTGGGTCCAAAAACATTCAGTACTTC. It is translated as CASSQEGTGGSKNIQYF.

In this sample, this clonotype turned up many times. This chain links TRBV4-2 with TRBJ2-1, with 9 bases lining up with TRBD2. The V segment lost 0 bases and the J segment 3 bases; nucleotides outside the gene matches: 6. The CDR3 runs to 17 residues. Germline-derived CDR1 and CDR2 are LGHNA and YNFKEQ. Here the CDR3 reads CASSQDSLAGIYNEQFF. CDR3 bases: TGTGCCAGCAGCCAAGATAGTCTAGCGGGAATCTACAATGAGCAGTTCTTC.

This clonotype was seen just once. This may come from a read error, since a much larger clone is one base off. The genes are TRBV3-1 and TRBJ2-3, with no clear D. Germline V gene data show CDR1 as LGHDT and CDR2 as YNNKEL (reference sequence). This CDR3 is 16 amino acids long. Here the CDR3 DNA reads TGTTCCAGCAGCCAACGGTGGGCGGCGATCACAGATACGCAGTATTTT. Its translation is CSSSQRWAAITDTQYF.

This clonotype was observed a handful of times. The chain joins TRBV11-3 to TRBJ2-6; either TRBD1 or TRBD2 may supply D (5 bases each). Trimming removed 3 bases from V and 12 bases from J, with 12 bases in between. Per germline, CDR1 SGHNT and CDR2 YENEEA. This CDR3 is built from 13 residues. This CDR3 is CASSFSVGGVLTF. As DNA, the CDR3 is TGTGCCAGCAGCTTCTCGGTTGGGGGCGTCCTGACTTTC.

This clonotype has ten or more counts. The chain recombines TRBV12-5 with TRBJ2-3, with D possibly matching TRBD1 (5 bases). The V and J ends lost 0 bases and 4 bases respectively, with 5 bases between them. The germline V gene has CDR1 LGHNT and CDR2 FRNRAP. This CDR3 is built from 13 residues. CDR3 sequence reads: CASGLVGADTQYF. The CDR3 nucleotides are TGTGCTAGTGGTTTGGTAGGGGCAGATACGCAGTATTTT.

This clonotype occurred many times. The J gene is TRBJ2-3, the V gene TRBV11-3, with a weak D call TRBD2 (6 bases). Trimming took 0 bases from V and 3 from J, leaving 16 bases between them. This CDR3 contains 17 residues. CDR1 is SGHNT and CDR2 is YENEEA in the germline V gene. The CDR3 region is CASSLERRALTTDTQYF. CDR3 bases: TGTGCCAGCAGCTTAGAGAGGAGGGCACTTACGACAGATACGCAGTATTTT.

Of note for this clonotype: An end of the junction differs from the germline gene, which may be a read error. The CDR3 protein is CASSETEGGRYEKYF. The CDR3 DNA follows: TGTGCCAGCAGTGAAACAGAGGGAGGGCGATACGAGAAGTACTTC. This sequence joins TRBV6-1 and TRBJ2-7; TRBD2 matches 7 bases. The CDR3 has 15 amino acids. Germline CDR1 reads MNHNS; CDR2 reads SASEGT.

The J gene is TRBJ1-4, the V gene TRBV6-1; D unresolved. This CDR3 spans 14 amino acids. Germline CDR1 is MNHNS and CDR2 is SASEGT. Trimming removed 9 bases from V and 3 bases from J, with 14 bases in between. The CDR3 DNA reads TGTGCCAGTAGTCCACGGGCAGCTAATGAAAAACTGTTTTTT. This encodes CASSPRAANEKLFF.

This clonotype was recorded at least ten times. The V call is TRBV2, the J call TRBJ1-1; the D is unclear. This CDR3 has 13 residues. The germline CDR1 and CDR2 sequences are SNHLY and FYNNEI. The V end was cut by 3 bases, the J end by 0 bases, with 5 bases between. The CDR3 protein is CASSDSVNTEAFF. The CDR3 DNA reads as TGTGCCAGCAGTGACTCTGTGAACACTGAAGCTTTCTTT.

To note about this clonotype: One base away lies a much larger clone, so this may be a sequencing read error. J is TRBJ2-5 and V is TRBV11-3, with D possibly TRBD2 on 6 matching bases. The CDR3 extends over 15 amino acids. Germline CDR1 is SGHNT and CDR2 is YENEEA. This CDR3 is CASSLDAGHQESQYF. CDR3 bases: TGTGCCAGCAGCTTAGATGCGGGGCATCAAGAGAGCCAGTACTTC.

CDR3 DNA: TGCAGCGTTGACCAGGCGAACACCGGTGATCTGTTTTTT. Its translation is CSVDQANTGDLFF. This chain joins TRBV29-1 and TRBJ2-2; D gene uncertain. Germline assignment: CDR1 SQVTM and CDR2 ANQGSEA. The V and J ends lost 3 bases and 14 bases respectively, with 19 bases between them. This CDR3 contains 13 residues.

This clonotype has ten or more counts. The V gene is TRBV25-1, the J gene TRBJ2-1; 7 nucleotides line up with TRBD2. The germline CDR1 and CDR2 sequences are MGHDK and SYGVNS. Trimming at V came to 7 bases and at J to 3 bases, leaving 3 bases not matched to a gene. The CDR3 has 13 amino acids. In DNA, the CDR3 is TGTGCCAGCAAAGGACTAGTCTACAATGAGCAGTTCTTC. This translates into CASKGLVYNEQFF.

A word on this clonotype: A read error likely explains this, since a far larger clone differs by one base. The chain has TRBV6-4 and TRBJ2-2; 8 bases agree with TRBD2. CDR1 is MRHNA, CDR2 SNTAGT, per germline. This CDR3 has 14 residues. After removal of 10 bases from V and 2 bases from J, the junction contained 6 bases not matched to a gene. The CDR3 loop is CATWGLENTGELFF. The CDR3 nucleotides are TGTGCCACTTGGGGACTAGAAAACACCGGGGAGCTGTTTTTT.

In the case of this clonotype: One junction end does not reproduce the germline sequence, and a read error may be involved. This chain joins TRBV7-9 and TRBJ2-5; 9 bases align to TRBD1. From germline, CDR1 is SEHNR and CDR2 FQNEAQ (reference sequence). The CDR3 spans 16 residues. This chain's CDR3 is CASSPRGTGLKEIQYF. DNA for the CDR3: TGTGCCAGCAGCCCTAGGGGGACAGGGCTGAAAGAGATCCAGTACTTC.

This chain uses TRBV28 with TRBJ2-1, with 8 nucleotides matching TRBD2. The CDR3 totals 15 residues. J was trimmed by 5 bases and V by 6 bases; bases with no gene match: 9. CDR1 is MDHEN and CDR2 is SYDVKM in the germline V gene. The CDR3 nucleotides read TGTGCCAGCAGAACGCAGCGGGAGTCGAACAATGAGCAGTTCTTC. It codes for CASRTQRESNNEQFF.

In this sample, this clonotype turned up many times. The J gene is TRBJ2-7, the V gene TRBV30; 8 bases map to TRBD2. V gave up 0 bases and J gave up 4 bases; unmatched junction bases: 5. CDR3 length: 14 residues. The germline CDR1 and CDR2 sequences are GTSNPN and SVGIG (reference sequence). The CDR3, as DNA: TGTGCCTGGAGTGTAAGCGGGGGTAGATACGAGCAGTACTTC. Translating gives CAWSVSGGRYEQYF. The complete variable domain, with remaining parts taken from reference TRBV30 and TRBJ2-7, reads SQTIHQWPATLVQPVGSPLSLECTVEGTSNPNLYWYRQAAGRGLQLLFYSVGIGQISSEVPQNLSASRPQDRQFILSSKKLLLSDSGFYLCAWSVSGGRYEQYFGPGTRLTVT.

This clonotype was observed many times. This rearrangement joins TRBV3-1 to TRBJ1-3; D is unclear. Germline CDR1 is LGHDT and CDR2 is YNNKEL (reference sequence). CDR3 size: 14 residues. Trimming left V 4 bases short and J 0 bases short, with 7 bases between. The CDR3 bases are TGTGCCAGCAGCCGTTATGACTCTGGAAACACCATATATTTT. Protein: CASSRYDSGNTIYF.